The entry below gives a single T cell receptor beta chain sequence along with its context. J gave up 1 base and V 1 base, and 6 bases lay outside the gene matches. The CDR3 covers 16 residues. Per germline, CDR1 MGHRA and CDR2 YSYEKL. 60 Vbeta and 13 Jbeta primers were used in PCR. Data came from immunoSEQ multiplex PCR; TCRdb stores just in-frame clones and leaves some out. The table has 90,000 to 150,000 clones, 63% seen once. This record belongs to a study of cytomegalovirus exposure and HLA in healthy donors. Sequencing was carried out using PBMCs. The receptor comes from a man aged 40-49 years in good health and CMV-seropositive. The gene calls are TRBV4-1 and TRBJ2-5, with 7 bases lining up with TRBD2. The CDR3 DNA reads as TGCGCCAGCAGCCAAGTAGGTGCTAGCGGCCAAGAGACCCAGTACTTC. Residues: CASSQVGASGQETQYF.